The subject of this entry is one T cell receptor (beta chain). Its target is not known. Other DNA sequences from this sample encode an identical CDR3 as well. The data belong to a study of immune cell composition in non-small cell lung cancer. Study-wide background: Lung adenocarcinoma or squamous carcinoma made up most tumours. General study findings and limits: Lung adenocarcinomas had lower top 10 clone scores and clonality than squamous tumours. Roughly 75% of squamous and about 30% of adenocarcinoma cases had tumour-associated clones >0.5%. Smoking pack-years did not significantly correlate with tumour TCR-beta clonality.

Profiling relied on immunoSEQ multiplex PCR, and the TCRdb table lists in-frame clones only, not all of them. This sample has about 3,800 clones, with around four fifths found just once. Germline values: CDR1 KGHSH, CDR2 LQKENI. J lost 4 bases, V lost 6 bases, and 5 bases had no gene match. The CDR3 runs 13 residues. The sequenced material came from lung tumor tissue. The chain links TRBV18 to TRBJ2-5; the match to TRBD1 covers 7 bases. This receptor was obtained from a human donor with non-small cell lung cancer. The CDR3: CASSPGTAETQYF. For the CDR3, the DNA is TGTGCCAGCTCGCCCGGGACAGCAGAGACCCAGTACTTC.